Here is one T cell receptor beta chain with its context. Its target is not known. Every donor, a Caucasian adult, lived in Nashville, Tennessee. Using immunoSEQ multiplex PCR, the repertoire was profiled, and TCRdb retains in-frame clones only, with some absent. The table shows 2 million to 2.5 million clones, with 85% to 95% occurring only once. Trimming cost V 6 bases and J 5 bases, with 14 bases left between them. The CDR3 spans 14 residues. Germline V lookup: CDR1 SNHLY, CDR2 FYNNEI. The data were taken from a study of shared clonotypes between healthy human individuals. General study points: On the whole, naive subsets had larger estimated richness than memory subsets had.

Sequenced: naive CD4+ T cells sorted from blood. Subset noted: CD45RA+ positively selected. The V gene is TRBV2, the J gene TRBJ2-1; maybe TRBD2 (5 bases). The origin of this receptor is a man between 18 and 29 years old in good health. The CDR3, as DNA: TGTGCCAGCAGATTAGCCGGGGTCAACAATGAGCAGTTCTTC. It translates to CASRLAGVNNEQFF.